Each of the 23 T cell receptor beta chains below was sequenced from the same sample in a study of shared clonotypes between healthy human individuals. The repertoire was sequenced with immunoSEQ multiplex PCR; TCRdb's copy has only in-frame clones and lacks some. This table has over 850,000 clones, around three quarters appearing once. The sample consisted of memory CD4+ T cells from PBMCs. Subset described: CD45RA-negative fraction. The receptors were gathered from a man between 18 and 29 years old in good health. Some clones in this sample may be carry-over from other donors' samples.

The rearrangement links TRBV7-9 to TRBJ2-1; 8 positions match TRBD2. The length of the CDR3 is 16 residues. V trimming: 8 bases; J trimming: 0 bases; junction bases outside the gene matches: 9. Germline V gene sequence: CDR1 SEHNR, CDR2 FQNEAQ (reference sequence). In nucleotides, the CDR3 is TGTGCCAGCGGAGCGACTAGCGCGAGCTCCTACAATGAGCAGTTCTTC. Its translation is CASGATSASSYNEQFF.

The chain is built from TRBV6-1 and TRBJ1-1, with TRBD1 matching 9 bases. V lost 3 bases, J lost 3 bases, and 5 bases stayed unmatched. The CDR3 is made up of 15 amino acids. The V gene's germline CDR1 is MNHNS and CDR2 SASEGT. The CDR3 is CASSDPGQGYTEAFF. CDR3 bases: TGTGCCAGCAGTGATCCCGGACAGGGGTACACTGAAGCTTTCTTT.

This clone was counted between two and nine times. The chain has TRBV7-3 and TRBJ2-3; D not resolved. The germline V gene has CDR1 SGHTA and CDR2 FQGTGA. The CDR3 loop spans 13 amino acids. Between the trimmed V and J ends, which lost 2 bases and 2 bases, there was a span of 5 bases. The CDR3 reads CASSLAATDTQYF. The CDR3 DNA sequence: TGTGCCAGCAGCTTAGCGGCCACAGATACGCAGTATTTT.

V and J are TRBV27 and TRBJ1-1; D may be TRBD1 (5 bases). V lost 6 bases, J lost 3 bases, and 17 bases lay in between. Germline V gene lookup returns CDR1 MNHEY and CDR2 SMNVEV (reference sequence). The CDR3 runs to 15 residues. The chain's CDR3 is CASRGSREGYTEAFF. The CDR3 nucleotides read TGTGCCAGCAGAGGCTCCAGGGAGGGGTACACTGAAGCTTTCTTT.

This chain connects TRBV30 to TRBJ2-1, with D tentatively TRBD2 (6 bases). The CDR3 extends over 15 amino acids. Germline CDR1 is GTSNPN and CDR2 is SVGIG (reference sequence). V lost 8 bases and J lost 0, with 17 bases in between. CDR3: CARDRTSYSYNEQFF. CDR3 in DNA: TGTGCCCGAGACCGTACTAGCTACTCCTACAATGAGCAGTTCTTC.

This clone was recorded once. The chain employs TRBV18 and TRBJ2-2; TRBD2 matches at 8 bases. Germline CDR1 KGHSH, CDR2 LQKENI. V lost 4 bases to trimming and J lost 4 bases; unmatched junction nucleotides: 2. The CDR3 covers 14 residues. The CDR3 loop reads CASSRTSSTGELFF. For the CDR3, the DNA is TGTGCCAGCTCACGGACTAGCAGCACCGGGGAGCTGTTTTTT. The whole variable domain, remainder taken from reference TRBV18 and TRBJ2-2, is NAGVMQNPRHLVRRRGQEARLRCSPMKGHSHVYWYRQLPEEGLKFMVYLQKENIIDESGMPKERFSAEFPKEGPSILRIQQVVRGDSAAYFCASSRTSSTGELFFGEGSRLTVL.

The genes are TRBV5-6 and TRBJ2-6; possibly TRBD1 for D (6 bases). The CDR3 extends over 18 amino acids. With 4 bases removed from V and 0 bases from J, the gap between germline ends came to 17 bases. Germline CDR1 is SGHDT and CDR2 is YYEEEE. CDR3 nucleotides: TGTGCCAGCAGCGCCCCCGGGACAAGGGCCTCTGGGGCCAACGTCCTGACTTTC. This translates into CASSAPGTRASGANVLTF.

V gene TRBV4-1 combines with J gene TRBJ1-4, with TRBD1 matching over 7 bases. Germline V gene data show CDR1 as MGHRA and CDR2 as YSYEKL. This CDR3 contains 17 residues. Trimming removed 0 bases from V and 4 bases from J; junction bases left unmatched: 8. The CDR3 here is CASSQEGGTEFNEKLFF. The CDR3 DNA reads as TGCGCCAGCAGCCAAGAGGGGGGGACAGAGTTTAATGAAAAACTGTTTTTT.

This clone was recorded a few times. This chain connects TRBV27 to TRBJ2-7, with 11 bases aligning to TRBD2. Germline V gives CDR1 MNHEY, CDR2 SMNVEV (reference sequence). The CDR3 sequence is 19 residues long. Unmatched junction bases numbered 12, after V lost 2 bases and J lost 0 bases. The CDR3 DNA follows: TGTGCCAGCAGTTTACGGGCAGGAGATAGCGGGAGGGCCTCCTACGAGCAGTACTTC. It translates to CASSLRAGDSGRASYEQYF.

This clone was recorded a few times. The chain carries TRBV9 and TRBJ1-1, with a possible D match to TRBD1 (5 bases). V was pared by 3 bases and J by 5 bases, with 11 bases between. The germline gives CDR1 SGDLS, CDR2 YYNGEE. The CDR3 contains 13 residues. This CDR3 reads CASSASDRTEAFF. DNA of the CDR3: TGTGCCAGCAGCGCCTCTGACAGAACTGAAGCTTTCTTT.

The chain employs TRBV4-2 and TRBJ2-6, with D possibly being TRBD1 or TRBD2 (5 bases each). This CDR3 is built from 17 residues. Trimming removed 1 base at V and 1 base at J, with 11 bases between. Germline CDR1 reads LGHNA; CDR2 reads YNFKEQ. The CDR3 DNA sequence: TGTGCCAGCAGCCAAGTGGCCTGGGGGTCTGGGGCCAACGTCCTGACTTTC. As protein: CASSQVAWGSGANVLTF.

This clone was seen once. The chain recombines TRBV2 with TRBJ2-3, with a possible D match to TRBD2 (6 bases). There are 21 residues in the CDR3. Germline lookup yields CDR1 SNHLY and CDR2 FYNNEI. V lost 0 bases and J lost 2, with 27 bases in between. Here the CDR3 reads CASSEALLSKWLGGTTDTQYF. The CDR3 coding sequence is TGTGCCAGCAGTGAAGCGCTTCTTAGTAAATGGCTTGGCGGGACCACAGATACGCAGTATTTT.

As concerns this clone: The same CDR3 can be traced to other DNA sequences in this sample. V usage is TRBV10-1 and J usage is TRBJ2-2; D may be TRBD1 (6 bases). The germline V and J ends were trimmed by 3 bases and 5 bases, with 7 bases remaining between them. Germline V gives CDR1 WNHNN, CDR2 SYGVQD (reference sequence). This CDR3 comprises 13 residues. The CDR3 spells CASSDRGTGELFF. CDR3 coding DNA: TGCGCCAGCAGTGACAGGGGTACCGGGGAGCTGTTTTTT.

CDR3 sequence reads: CASSLGDRSQQETQYF. The CDR3 nucleotides read TGTGCCAGCAGCTTGGGGGACAGGAGTCAACAAGAGACCCAGTACTTC. The chain carries TRBV5-6 and TRBJ2-5, with 8 bases lining up with TRBD1. This CDR3 spans 16 amino acids. Germline V gives CDR1 SGHDT, CDR2 YYEEEE. Trimming removed 0 bases from V and 2 bases from J; junction bases left unmatched: 6.

This clone was observed a few times. This chain connects TRBV6-6 to TRBJ2-7; 7 bases agree with TRBD2. The trim removed 5 bases at V and 3 bases at J, leaving 4 bases unmatched. The CDR3 covers 13 residues. Germline CDR1 MNHNY, CDR2 SVGAGI (reference sequence). The CDR3 spells CASSRGVGYEQYF. As DNA, the CDR3 is TGTGCCAGCAGTCGGGGGGTGGGCTACGAGCAGTACTTC.

This clone was detected a few times. J is TRBJ1-1 and V is TRBV28, with 8 bases aligning to TRBD1. Germline CDR1 is MDHEN and CDR2 is SYDVKM. V lost 4 bases and J lost 2; bases outside the gene matches: 9. The CDR3 consists of 16 residues. CDR3 sequence reads: CASSYPSGTGNTEAFF. The CDR3 nucleotides read TGTGCCAGCAGTTACCCCTCCGGGACAGGTAACACTGAAGCTTTCTTT.

This clone is a singleton in its sample. This chain connects TRBV28 to TRBJ1-1; perhaps TRBD1 as D (5 bases). Looked up from germline, CDR1 is MDHEN and CDR2 is SYDVKM. CDR3 length: 17 residues. Trimming removed 6 bases at V and 4 bases at J, with 24 bases between. The CDR3 nucleotides are TGTGCCAGCAGGCCCCCGGGGGACCCCAGCTGGGGCACTGAAGCTTTCTTT. It codes for CASRPPGDPSWGTEAFF.

This chain joins TRBV5-3 and TRBJ1-1, with D hard to call. TRBV5-3 is assigned to the ORF class and has an uncertain function. V lost 1 base and J lost 5, with 6 bases in between. The CDR3 runs to 12 residues. CDR3: CARSLPRTEAFF. DNA for the CDR3: TGTGCCAGAAGCTTGCCCAGGACTGAAGCTTTCTTT.

The rearrangement links TRBV9 to TRBJ2-1; no definite D call. Trimming removed 4 bases at V and 2 bases at J, with 10 bases between. This CDR3 has 14 amino acids. CDR1 SGDLS and CDR2 YYNGEE come from the germline V gene. As DNA, the CDR3 is TGTGCCAGCAGCCCATCGTCGGCCTACAATGAGCAGTTCTTC. This encodes CASSPSSAYNEQFF.

The rearrangement links TRBV5-1 to TRBJ2-5; 12 nucleotides line up with TRBD2. This CDR3 spans 19 amino acids. V gave up 1 base and J gave up 1 base; unmatched junction bases: 11. Germline CDR1 reads SGHRS; CDR2 reads YFSETQ. CDR3 amino acids: CASSLRGRPGLAGQETQYF. The CDR3 bases are TGCGCCAGCAGCTTGCGGGGCAGGCCGGGACTAGCGGGCCAAGAGACCCAGTACTTC.

The rearrangement joins TRBV7-2 to TRBJ2-7; D tentatively fits TRBD1 or TRBD2 (6 bases each). Trimming stripped 2 bases from V and 4 bases from J, with 12 bases between. This CDR3 is built from 14 residues. The germline gives CDR1 SGHTA, CDR2 FQGNSA. Here the CDR3 DNA reads TGTGCCAGCAGCTTAATGGGGGGCGAGTACGAGCAGTACTTC. It encodes CASSLMGGEYEQYF.

V gene TRBV5-4 combines with J gene TRBJ2-3; the match to TRBD2 covers 10 bases. After removal of 5 bases from V and 8 bases from J, the junction contained 11 bases not matched to a gene. Germline V lookup: CDR1 SGHNT, CDR2 YYREEE (reference sequence). The CDR3 contains 15 residues. The CDR3 region is CASSTQTGTSVTQYF. The CDR3 DNA sequence: TGTGCCAGCAGTACACAGACCGGGACTAGCGTTACGCAGTATTTT.

CDR3 sequence (DNA): TGTGCCAGCAGTGAAGCCCGAGGTCACGAGCAGTACTTC. Translation gives CASSEARGHEQYF. V is TRBV2 and J is TRBJ2-7; D is uncertain. CDR3 size: 13 residues. V was pared by 0 bases and J by 5 bases, with 8 bases between. Germline assignment: CDR1 SNHLY and CDR2 FYNNEI.